This entry lists 22 T cell receptor beta chains sequenced from one sample in a study of cytomegalovirus exposure and HLA in healthy donors. In the PCR, 60 Vbeta and 13 Jbeta primers were used. This table comes from immunoSEQ multiplex PCR, and its TCRdb copy is limited to in-frame clones, with some not included. The data hold around 150,000 clones, with 75% to 90% observed a single time. The sequenced sample was PBMCs. The receptors originated from a male donor in good health and CMV-seropositive.

J is TRBJ2-5 and V is TRBV28, with 12 bases identical to TRBD2. The CDR3 is 16 residues long. J lost 1 base, V lost 6 bases, and 6 bases had no gene match. The V gene's germline CDR1 is MDHEN and CDR2 SYDVKM. CDR3 protein: CASRPTSGRFQETQYF. DNA for the CDR3: TGTGCCAGCAGGCCAACTAGCGGGAGGTTCCAAGAGACCCAGTACTTC.

The gene calls are TRBV9 and TRBJ1-2, with D possibly being TRBD1 (6 bases). The germline V gene has CDR1 SGDLS and CDR2 YYNGEE. V dropped 3 bases and J dropped 3 bases, with 12 bases sitting between them. CDR3 size: 14 residues. CDR3 residues: CASSETGMDYGYTF. In DNA, the CDR3 is TGTGCCAGCAGCGAGACAGGTATGGACTATGGCTACACCTTC. Drawing the rest from reference TRBV9 and TRBJ1-2, the complete variable domain is DSGVTQTPKHLITATGQRVTLRCSPRSGDLSVYWYQQSLDQGLQFLIQYYNGEERAKGNILERFSAQQFPDLHSELNLSSLELGDSALYFCASSETGMDYGYTFGSGTRLTVV.

The chain links TRBV19 to TRBJ2-5; D is perhaps TRBD1 (6 bases). CDR1 and CDR2 from the germline V gene are LNHDA and SQIVND (reference sequence). The CDR3 loop spans 15 amino acids. Trimming stripped 8 bases from V and 5 bases from J, with 21 bases between. The CDR3 sequence: CASLDNSGARETQYF. DNA for the CDR3: TGTGCCAGTCTTGATAATTCAGGGGCACGGGAGACCCAGTACTTC.

The V and J genes are TRBV7-9 and TRBJ2-5; D may be TRBD1 (5 bases). V lost 2 bases, J lost 4 bases, and 14 bases lay in between. The CDR3 length is 15 residues. Per the germline V gene, CDR1 is SEHNR and CDR2 is FQNEAQ (reference sequence). CDR3 loop: CASSLRSAGLETQYF. The CDR3 DNA sequence: TGTGCCAGCAGCTTACGGTCGGCAGGGTTAGAGACCCAGTACTTC.

In DNA form, the CDR3 reads TGTGCCAGCAGCCAGGGAACAGGGGGTGACAATGAGCAGTTCTTC. Protein sequence: CASSQGTGGDNEQFF. This sequence joins TRBV5-7 and TRBJ2-1; TRBD1 aligns across 8 bases. TRBV5-7 is treated as an ORF (open reading frame) with a function not yet certain. The V segment lost 4 bases and the J segment 5 bases; nucleotides outside the gene matches: 8. This CDR3 has 15 amino acids.

The rearrangement links TRBV19 to TRBJ2-3; 11 bases match TRBD2. CDR1 is LNHDA, CDR2 SQIVND, per germline (reference sequence). CDR3 size: 15 residues. Trimming at V came to 4 bases and at J to 5 bases, leaving 5 bases not matched to a gene. CDR3 protein: CASSRLAGIQDTQYF. The DNA of the CDR3 is TGTGCCAGTAGTAGACTAGCGGGGATCCAAGATACGCAGTATTTT. The full variable domain, with the rest looked up from reference TRBV19 and TRBJ2-3, is DGGITQSPKYLFRKEGQNVTLSCEQNLNHDAMYWYRQDPGQGLRLIYYSQIVNDFQKGDIAEGYSVSREKKESFPLTVTSAQKNPTAFYLCASSRLAGIQDTQYFGPGTRLTVL.

The V call is TRBV5-1, the J call TRBJ1-2, with D unclear. In germline, CDR1 is SGHRS, CDR2 YFSETQ. The CDR3 is 12 residues long. Deletions cut 0 bases from V and 6 bases from J, with 6 bases between. The CDR3 loop is CASSLDWHGYTF. Written as DNA, the CDR3 is TGCGCCAGCAGCTTGGATTGGCATGGCTACACCTTC.

The chain joins TRBV4-2 to TRBJ1-4; D is uncertain. The V end was cut by 2 bases, the J end by 3 bases, with 16 bases between. Germline lookup yields CDR1 LGHNA and CDR2 YNFKEQ. The CDR3 sequence is 17 residues long. The CDR3 spells CASSQRALGRANEKLFF. The CDR3 DNA reads as TGTGCCAGCAGCCAAAGGGCACTAGGACGAGCTAATGAAAAACTGTTTTTT.

The V and J genes are TRBV5-1 and TRBJ2-7; 8 bases map to TRBD2. Germline V gives CDR1 SGHRS, CDR2 YFSETQ. After removal of 0 bases from V and 1 base from J, the junction contained 3 bases not matched to a gene. This CDR3 spans 15 amino acids. In DNA form, the CDR3 reads TGCGCCAGCAGCTTGGTAGGACTAGCTTCCTACGAGCAGTACTTC. Its protein product is CASSLVGLASYEQYF.

This chain connects TRBV27 to TRBJ2-7; 9 bases match TRBD2. Germline CDR1 MNHEY, CDR2 SMNVEV (reference sequence). This CDR3 has 15 amino acids. Trimming took 6 bases from V and 2 from J; bases not matched to a gene: 8. This CDR3 reads CASSSLAGEAYEQYF. The CDR3 region has the DNA TGTGCCAGCAGCTCCTTAGCGGGAGAAGCCTACGAGCAGTACTTC.

The chain is built from TRBV5-4 and TRBJ1-2, with D perhaps TRBD1 (6 bases). Trimming left V 5 bases short and J 6 bases short, with 20 bases between. The CDR3 is 15 amino acids. Germline CDR1 and CDR2: SGHNT and YYREEE (reference sequence). The CDR3 protein is CASSQDRTHPHGYTF. In nucleotides, the CDR3 is TGTGCCAGCAGTCAAGACAGGACCCACCCCCATGGCTACACCTTC. Full variable domain (missing parts from reference TRBV5-4 and TRBJ1-2): ETGVTQSPTHLIKTRGQQVTLRCSSQSGHNTVSWYQQALGQGPQFIFQYYREEENGRGNFPPRFSGLQFPNYSSELNVNALELDDSALYLCASSQDRTHPHGYTFGSGTRLTVV.

Concerning this clone itself: Without the conserved terminal phenylalanine or tryptophan, this CDR3 likely stems from a read error. J is TRBJ2-7 and V is TRBV6-1; TRBD2 matches 12 bases. With 4 bases clipped from V and 2 bases from J, the junction kept 6 bases outside the gene matches. The CDR3 length is 16 residues. CDR1 is MNHNS and CDR2 is SASEGT in the germline V gene. The CDR3 region has the DNA TGTGCCAGCAGTGCCAGGACTAGCGGGATTACCTACGAGCAGTACCTC. Protein sequence: CASSARTSGITYEQYL.

The V and J genes are TRBV25-1 and TRBJ1-5, with D unclear. The CDR3 sequence is 13 residues long. Trimming took off 4 bases at V and 3 bases at J, with 7 bases between the two ends. Per germline, CDR1 MGHDK and CDR2 SYGVNS. The CDR3 region has the DNA TGTGCCAGCAGTGCACAGTTCAATCAGCCCCAGCATTTT. Translating it yields CASSAQFNQPQHF.

The chain joins TRBV7-9 to TRBJ1-2, with 7 nucleotides matching TRBD1. The ends lost 1 base at V and 14 bases at J; junction bases unmatched: 4. The CDR3 is 11 amino acids. Germline-derived CDR1 and CDR2 are SEHNR and FQNEAQ (reference sequence). This CDR3 reads CASSLEATGTF. CDR3 bases: TGTGCCAGCAGCTTAGAGGCGACAGGGACCTTC.

V usage is TRBV11-2 and J usage is TRBJ2-1, with 7 nucleotides matching TRBD2. J gave up 0 bases and V 5 bases, and 4 bases lay outside the gene matches. Germline CDR1 reads SGHAT; CDR2 reads FQNNGV. The CDR3 has 15 amino acids. The CDR3 loop reads CASSTLADSYNEQFF. CDR3 sequence (DNA): TGTGCCAGCAGCACCCTAGCGGACTCCTACAATGAGCAGTTCTTC.

The chain carries TRBV6-5 and TRBJ2-3; perhaps TRBD1 as D (6 bases). V was pared by 2 bases and J by 0 bases, with 12 bases between. The germline V gene has CDR1 MNHEY and CDR2 SVGAGI. The CDR3 length is 16 residues. The CDR3 spells CASSYGGTTSTDTQYF. In DNA form, the CDR3 reads TGTGCCAGCAGTTACGGGGGCACCACTAGCACAGATACGCAGTATTTT.

This clone was seen only once. V usage is TRBV14 and J usage is TRBJ2-3; D may be TRBD1 (5 bases). Deletions cut 5 bases from V and 2 bases from J, with 11 bases between. The CDR3 covers 14 residues. Germline-derived CDR1 and CDR2 are SGHDN and FVKESK. The CDR3 nucleotides read TGTGCCAGCAGCTCACGACAGATCACAGATACGCAGTATTTT. It yields the protein CASSSRQITDTQYF.

The gene calls are TRBV4-3 and TRBJ2-1; D not resolved. Per the germline V gene, CDR1 is LGHNA and CDR2 is YSLEER. This CDR3 is built from 13 residues. The V end was cut by 0 bases, the J end by 10 bases, with 10 bases between. CDR3 sequence reads: CASSQDWSAEQFF. The CDR3 DNA reads TGCGCCAGCAGCCAAGATTGGAGTGCCGAGCAGTTCTTC.

CDR3 nucleotide sequence: TGTGCCAGCAGCTCACCATCTCGTGGCAGGGGTGAAAAACTGTTTTTT. Its protein is CASSSPSRGRGEKLFF. The chain links TRBV7-8 to TRBJ1-4, with D possibly TRBD1 on 6 matching bases. There are 16 residues in the CDR3. V dropped 4 bases and J dropped 7 bases, with 19 bases sitting between them. Germline V gives CDR1 SGHVS, CDR2 FQNEAQ.

J is TRBJ2-5 and V is TRBV6-5, with D perhaps TRBD1 (6 bases). With 0 bases removed from V and 11 bases from J, the gap between germline ends came to 16 bases. CDR1 and CDR2 (germline): MNHEY, SVGAGI. The CDR3 consists of 14 residues. The chain's CDR3 is CASSYSLYYREQYF. For the CDR3, the DNA is TGTGCCAGCAGTTACTCGCTCTACTACAGGGAGCAGTACTTC.

The chain combines TRBV6-1 with TRBJ2-7, with D maybe TRBD1 (6 bases). The CDR3 extends over 13 amino acids. Trimming left V 5 bases short and J 7 bases short, with 15 bases between. Looked up from germline, CDR1 is MNHNS and CDR2 is SASEGT. CDR3 nucleotides: TGTGCCAGCAGTCGGGACACCCCGGGGGAGCAGTACTTC. Its translation: CASSRDTPGEQYF.

This clone was counted a single time. This chain connects TRBV18 to TRBJ1-2; D gene unclear. Germline V gene sequence: CDR1 KGHSH, CDR2 LQKENI. This CDR3 is built from 17 residues. V lost 3 bases and J 6 bases, leaving 23 bases between the germline ends. CDR3 sequence reads: CASSPSRLGRDGDGYTF. In DNA form, the CDR3 reads TGTGCCAGCTCACCTAGCCGCCTAGGGCGGGATGGAGATGGCTACACCTTC. Using reference TRBV18 and TRBJ1-2 for the parts outside the CDR3, the full variable domain is NAGVMQNPRHLVRRRGQEARLRCSPMKGHSHVYWYRQLPEEGLKFMVYLQKENIIDESGMPKERFSAEFPKEGPSILRIQQVVRGDSAAYFCASSPSRLGRDGDGYTFGSGTRLTVV.